A single sample is the source of the 9 T cell receptor beta chains below, sequenced in a study of tumor-infiltrating lymphocytes in localized non-small cell lung cancer. Clones were read by immunoSEQ multiplex PCR, and TCRdb kept only the in-frame ones, dropping some. Found here are around 6,700 clones, more than 55% of them singletons; the top ten hold approximately 13%. The sample comprised uninvolved lung tissue not adjacent to the tumor. The receptors originated from a human donor with non-small cell lung cancer.

The gene calls are TRBV19 and TRBJ1-3; TRBD1 might be the D (5 bases). Germline CDR1 and CDR2: LNHDA and SQIVND (reference sequence). The CDR3 spans 15 residues. V was trimmed by 3 bases and J by 0 bases, leaving 9 bases between them. The CDR3 here is CASSMRGSSGNTIYF. Here the CDR3 DNA reads TGTGCCAGTAGTATGAGGGGAAGCTCTGGAAACACCATATATTTT.

This clone was seen more than once but under ten times. The rearrangement links TRBV6-5 to TRBJ1-2; maybe TRBD1 (5 bases). The germline CDR1 and CDR2 sequences are MNHEY and SVGAGI. V gave up 2 bases and J gave up 4 bases, with 11 bases separating them. There are 14 residues in the CDR3. The CDR3 protein is CASSYGGTVYGYTF. The DNA of the CDR3 is TGTGCCAGCAGTTACGGAGGGACGGTCTATGGCTACACCTTC.

V usage is TRBV30 and J usage is TRBJ1-1, with D perhaps TRBD1 (5 bases). V was cut by 4 bases and J by 0 bases, with 9 bases left in between. CDR1 and CDR2 (germline): GTSNPN, SVGIG (reference sequence). The CDR3 is made up of 13 amino acids. CDR3: CAWKGEMNTEAFF. DNA of the CDR3: TGTGCCTGGAAAGGGGAAATGAACACTGAAGCTTTCTTT. Combining the CDR3 with reference TRBV30 and TRBJ1-1 gives the whole variable domain SQTIHQWPATLVQPVGSPLSLECTVEGTSNPNLYWYRQAAGRGLQLLFYSVGIGQISSEVPQNLSASRPQDRQFILSSKKLLLSDSGFYLCAWKGEMNTEAFFGQGTRLTVV.

V is TRBV5-1 and J is TRBJ2-2, with D possibly matching TRBD2 (6 bases). The germline V gene has CDR1 SGHRS and CDR2 YFSETQ. The CDR3 totals 16 residues. Trimming pared 2 bases from V and 3 bases from J, leaving 14 bases between. The CDR3 DNA reads TGCGCCAGCAGCTTAAAGCTAGCGAAGGACACCGGGGAGCTGTTTTTT. This codes for CASSLKLAKDTGELFF.

This clone turned up a few times. The chain carries TRBV29-1 and TRBJ2-1, with D maybe TRBD1 (6 bases). Germline-derived CDR1 and CDR2 are SQVTM and ANQGSEA. The CDR3 sequence is 13 residues long. Trimming removed 0 bases at V and 9 bases at J, with 12 bases between. CDR3 in amino acids: CSVEDTGSSEQFF. The CDR3 coding sequence is TGCAGCGTTGAAGACACAGGGAGTAGTGAGCAGTTCTTC.

The chain joins TRBV5-4 to TRBJ2-6; 7 bases map to TRBD1. This CDR3 contains 15 residues. J gave up 2 bases and V 6 bases, and 5 bases lay outside the gene matches. Germline V CDR1 and CDR2: SGHNT, YYREEE (reference sequence). DNA of the CDR3: TGTGCCAGCACCACAGGGGCAACTGGGGCCAACGTCCTGACTTTC. Translation: CASTTGATGANVLTF. Full variable domain (rest looked up from reference TRBV5-4 and TRBJ2-6): ETGVTQSPTHLIKTRGQQVTLRCSSQSGHNTVSWYQQALGQGPQFIFQYYREEENGRGNFPPRFSGLQFPNYSSELNVNALELDDSALYLCASTTGATGANVLTFGAGSRLTVL.

This clone was seen a handful of times. The V call is TRBV6-5, the J call TRBJ1-2; possibly TRBD1 for D (6 bases). This CDR3 comprises 13 residues. Trimming removed 10 bases from V and 4 bases from J, with 16 bases in between. Per the germline V gene, CDR1 is MNHEY and CDR2 is SVGAGI. The CDR3 spells CATGQREGYGYTF. CDR3 sequence (DNA): TGTGCCACCGGACAGAGAGAGGGCTATGGCTACACCTTC.

This clone was recorded a few times. V is TRBV19 and J is TRBJ1-5; D is ambiguous. The CDR3 runs 11 residues. The V end was cut by 3 bases, the J end by 9 bases, with 6 bases between. Germline V gene sequence: CDR1 LNHDA, CDR2 SQIVND (reference sequence). CDR3 sequence: CASSITGPQHF. In nucleotides, the CDR3 is TGTGCCAGTAGTATCACCGGGCCCCAGCATTTT.

This clone turned up a few times. The chain has TRBV11-2 and TRBJ2-3, with TRBD2 identical over 7 bases. Trimming at V came to 5 bases and at J to 2 bases, leaving 10 bases not matched to a gene. The CDR3 is made up of 16 amino acids. Germline loops: CDR1 SGHAT, CDR2 FQNNGV. CDR3 DNA sequence: TGTGCCAGCAGCAAAACAACCGGGACTACCACAGATACGCAGTATTTT. Translated, it gives CASSKTTGTTTDTQYF.